This T cell receptor (beta chain) was found in a study of vaccination and CD4 T cells after COVID-19. As concerns this clonotype: Its antigen is still unknown.

V was cut by 3 bases and J by 15 bases, with 6 bases left in between. This CDR3 has 9 amino acids. Germline V lookup: CDR1 MNHNS, CDR2 SASEGT. The Oncomine TCR Beta short-read assay sequenced DNA from cultured CD4+ T cells. TCRdb called the PCR reads again in MiXCR, with one record for every CDR3 protein. The profile shows around 13,000 distinct CDR3 sequences, roughly 69% of them singletons. Treatment noted: approximately nine-day PBMC culture with coronavirus spike peptide pools or control peptides (ViraFEST assay). US Alpha, Beta and Delta variants postdated the positive PCR dates, which ran from March to December 2020. Findings and caveats of the study: When vaccine-specific clones from convalescent patients were examined, 304 of 307 were spike mono-reactive. Within the convalescent patients, a median roughly 86% of the SARS-CoV-2-reactive clones were ones that appeared only post-vaccination.

The sequence came from a human donor who had recovered from COVID-19. V usage is TRBV6-1 and J usage is TRBJ1-5; no definite D call. The source was CD4+ T cells from blood, cultured in vitro, collected before SARS-CoV-2 vaccination. CDR3 DNA: TGTGCCAGCAGTGACCCGCGGCATTTT. Translation: CASSDPRHF.